The 30 T cell receptor beta chains below all came from one sample that was sequenced in a study of blood T cell repertoires in COVID-19. Sequenced by immunoSEQ multiplex PCR; TCRdb stores in-frame clones only, minus some. The table lists more than 65,000 clones, 80% to 85% of them singletons, with almost 10% in the top ten. The specimen sequenced was peripheral blood. These receptors originate from a woman of 80 years or more with acute or convalescent COVID-19.

The chain couples TRBV11-3 to TRBJ2-7; TRBD1 might be the D (5 bases). The germline CDR1 and CDR2 sequences are SGHNT and YENEEA. There are 12 residues in the CDR3. V dropped 5 bases and J dropped 0 bases, with 5 bases sitting between them. CDR3 loop: CASSDSSYEQYF. CDR3 in DNA: TGTGCCAGCAGCGACAGCTCCTACGAGCAGTACTTC.

In DNA, the CDR3 is TGCGCCAGCAGCTTGTTTGGGGAAAGGGAGGAGACCCAGTACTTC. Translating it yields CASSLFGEREETQYF. The chain uses TRBV5-1 and TRBJ2-5; D is perhaps TRBD2 (5 bases). Germline V CDR1 and CDR2: SGHRS, YFSETQ. V gave up 1 base and J gave up 5 bases, with 15 bases separating them. The CDR3 contains 15 residues.

The chain employs TRBV2 and TRBJ2-2; tentatively, D is TRBD1 (5 bases). Germline V gene sequence: CDR1 SNHLY, CDR2 FYNNEI. The V end lost 3 bases, the J end lost 8 bases, and 10 bases lay between the germline ends. The CDR3 runs 13 residues. In DNA, the CDR3 is TGTGCCAGCAGTGAGGCAGGGTCGGGGGAGCTGTTTTTT. Translating gives CASSEAGSGELFF.

V and J are TRBV11-2 and TRBJ1-6; D is unresolved. The V and J ends lost 5 bases and 0 bases respectively, with 17 bases between them. The germline V gene encodes CDR1 SGHAT and CDR2 FQNNGV. This CDR3 has 18 amino acids. The CDR3 spells CASSQKNQWSSYNSPLHF. CDR3 DNA: TGTGCCAGCAGCCAAAAAAATCAGTGGAGCTCCTATAATTCACCCCTCCACTTT.

The gene calls are TRBV2 and TRBJ2-3; possible D gene TRBD2, 7 bases. The germline V gene has CDR1 SNHLY and CDR2 FYNNEI. The V gene lost 1 base and the J gene lost 5 bases, with 10 bases spanning the gap. There are 14 residues in the CDR3. CDR3 region: CASSEGGGGDTQYF. The CDR3 DNA sequence: TGTGCCAGCAGTGAAGGAGGGGGGGGAGATACGCAGTATTTT.

The chain combines TRBV5-1 with TRBJ2-7; 8 positions match TRBD1. CDR3 size: 16 residues. V gave up 2 bases and J gave up 3 bases; unmatched junction bases: 10. The germline gives CDR1 SGHRS, CDR2 YFSETQ. Here the CDR3 reads CASSFSRGQKSYEQYF. In DNA, the CDR3 is TGCGCCAGCAGCTTTTCCAGGGGGCAAAAAAGCTACGAGCAGTACTTC.

The rearrangement uses TRBV6-1 and TRBJ2-3; 13 nucleotides align to TRBD2. V was clipped by 4 bases and J by 1 base; unmatched bases: 2. The CDR3 loop spans 16 amino acids. Looked up from germline, CDR1 is MNHNS and CDR2 is SASEGT. CDR3: CASSGTSGGGTDTQYF. CDR3 DNA sequence: TGTGCCAGCAGTGGTACTAGCGGGGGGGGCACAGATACGCAGTATTTT.

The rearrangement uses TRBV5-1 and TRBJ1-4; TRBD1 matches at 12 bases. Germline V gene lookup returns CDR1 SGHRS and CDR2 YFSETQ. The CDR3 is 15 residues long. The V and J ends lost 4 bases and 8 bases, in that order; junction bases with no gene match: 6. CDR3 in DNA: TGCGCCAGCAGCAGGGACAGGGGGCGCGGGGAAAAACTGTTTTTT. It encodes CASSRDRGRGEKLFF.

A few counts support this clone. The chain recombines TRBV29-1 with TRBJ1-1; 7 bases align to TRBD1. V shed 3 bases and J 7 bases; nucleotides not matched to a gene: 14. The CDR3 totals 15 residues. Germline-derived CDR1 and CDR2 are SQVTM and ANQGSEA. DNA for the CDR3: TGCAGCGTTGACCGGACAGGACAACCAAGGGGTGAAGCTTTCTTT. It translates to CSVDRTGQPRGEAFF.

The chain employs TRBV7-9 and TRBJ2-1; 7 bases agree with TRBD2. This CDR3 has 15 amino acids. Germline CDR1 and CDR2: SEHNR and FQNEAQ (reference sequence). V shed 2 bases, J shed 3 bases, and the junction held 4 bases outside the gene matches. The CDR3, as DNA: TGTGCCAGCAGCTTACAAGGACTAGACTACAATGAGCAGTTCTTC. It yields the protein CASSLQGLDYNEQFF. Together with reference TRBV7-9 and TRBJ2-1, the CDR3 gives the full variable domain: DTGVSQNPRHKITKRGQNVTFRCDPISEHNRLYWYRQTLGQGPEFLTYFQNEAQLEKSRLLSDRFSAERPKGSFSTLEIQRTEQGDSAMYLCASSLQGLDYNEQFFGPGTRLTVL.

The chain carries TRBV7-8 and TRBJ1-3, with 9 bases identical to TRBD1. Germline-derived CDR1 and CDR2 are SGHVS and FQNEAQ. This CDR3 contains 16 residues. Losses at the gene ends were 2 bases for V and 3 bases for J; bases not matched to a gene: 5. This chain's CDR3 is CASSLTGQGRGNTIYF. The CDR3 DNA reads as TGTGCCAGCAGCTTAACTGGACAGGGGCGTGGAAACACCATATATTTT.

CDR3 protein: CASSLAGGNTEAFF. The CDR3 DNA sequence: TGTGCCAGCAGCTTAGCAGGGGGGAACACTGAAGCTTTCTTT. The chain couples TRBV5-5 to TRBJ1-1, with 7 nucleotides matching TRBD1. Germline CDR1 SGHKS, CDR2 YYEKEE (reference sequence). After removal of 2 bases from V and 1 base from J, the junction contained 2 bases not matched to a gene. The CDR3 spans 14 residues.

The chain uses TRBV10-1 and TRBJ2-3; 15 bases fit TRBD2. The CDR3 spans 16 residues. Germline V gene data show CDR1 as WNHNN and CDR2 as SYGVQD (reference sequence). The V segment lost 7 bases and the J segment 5 bases; nucleotides outside the gene matches: 7. The CDR3 loop reads CASNGLAGGPGDTQYF. CDR3 sequence (DNA): TGCGCCAGCAACGGACTAGCGGGGGGGCCGGGAGATACGCAGTATTTT.

The V gene is TRBV5-1, the J gene TRBJ2-5; D is undetermined. In germline, CDR1 is SGHRS, CDR2 YFSETQ. The CDR3 has 14 amino acids. V gave up 4 bases and J gave up 5 bases, with 15 bases separating them. The CDR3 DNA sequence: TGCGCCAGCAGCAACGGCGGTGTTCGGGAGACCCAGTACTTC. This codes for CASSNGGVRETQYF.

This clone came up many times. The rearrangement joins TRBV6-6 to TRBJ1-2; TRBD1 matches at 7 bases. V lost 4 bases to trimming and J lost 8 bases; unmatched junction nucleotides: 7. Germline CDR1 MNHNY, CDR2 SVGAGI (reference sequence). The CDR3 has 13 amino acids. The CDR3 loop is CASSSPGQKGYTF. In DNA, the CDR3 is TGTGCCAGCAGTTCGCCGGGACAGAAGGGCTACACCTTC.

V usage is TRBV10-1 and J usage is TRBJ1-1; D gene unclear. V lost 3 bases, J lost 6 bases, and 11 bases lay in between. The CDR3 runs 13 residues. Looked up from germline, CDR1 is WNHNN and CDR2 is SYGVQD (reference sequence). The CDR3 reads CASSEPGEAEAFF. CDR3 DNA sequence: TGCGCCAGCAGTGAACCCGGGGAGGCTGAAGCTTTCTTT.

The V call is TRBV3-1 (or the pseudogene TRBV3-2), the J call TRBJ2-1, with D possibly being TRBD2 (5 bases). CDR1 is LGHDT and CDR2 is YNNKEL in the germline V gene (reference sequence). V lost 0 bases and J lost 12, with 12 bases in between. There are 13 residues in the CDR3. As DNA, the CDR3 is TGTGCCAGCAGCCAAGATAGCGTCAGTCGGCAGTTCTTC. Its protein product is CASSQDSVSRQFF.

This chain connects TRBV11-2 to TRBJ1-2; perhaps TRBD1 as D (5 bases). The CDR3 sequence is 15 residues long. V lost 5 bases, J lost 2 bases, and 15 bases lay in between. Germline assignment: CDR1 SGHAT and CDR2 FQNNGV. The CDR3 DNA follows: TGTGCCAGCAGCCGGAGACAGACTTCAAACTATGGCTACACCTTC. Residues: CASSRRQTSNYGYTF.

In this sample, this clone turned up a few times. The chain has TRBV3-1 (or the pseudogene TRBV3-2) and TRBJ1-3, with TRBD1 identical over 8 bases. With 5 bases clipped from V and 4 bases from J, the junction kept 13 bases outside the gene matches. This CDR3 spans 17 amino acids. Germline V gives CDR1 LGHDT, CDR2 YNNKEL (reference sequence). CDR3 bases: TGTGCCAGCAGCGCACTGACAGGGGCCGCGGCCGGAAACACCATATATTTT. Its protein is CASSALTGAAAGNTIYF.

There are a few counts of this clone. This sequence joins TRBV2 and TRBJ2-1, with 10 positions matching TRBD2. CDR3 length: 14 residues. Trimming at V came to 8 bases and at J to 3 bases, leaving 4 bases not matched to a gene. CDR1 and CDR2 (germline): SNHLY, FYNNEI. This CDR3 reads CASQAGGLYNEQFF. In DNA form, the CDR3 reads TGTGCCAGCCAAGCGGGGGGGCTCTACAATGAGCAGTTCTTC.

The V call is TRBV15, the J call TRBJ1-2; 10 positions agree with TRBD1. CDR3 length: 15 amino acids. Germline V gene data show CDR1 as LNHNV and CDR2 as YYDKDF (reference sequence). V trimming: 0 bases; J trimming: 8 bases; junction bases outside the gene matches: 6. This CDR3 is CATSRDLWDRGGYTF. DNA for the CDR3: TGTGCCACCAGCAGAGATCTCTGGGACAGGGGCGGCTACACCTTC.

This clone has just a few counts. V gene TRBV5-1 combines with J gene TRBJ1-6; unclear D gene. The germline CDR1 and CDR2 sequences are SGHRS and YFSETQ. V lost 1 base and J 7 bases, leaving 12 bases between the germline ends. The CDR3 spans 15 residues. The CDR3 DNA reads as TGCGCCAGCAGCTTGATCCAGGCCACGAATTCACCCCTCCACTTT. Residues: CASSLIQATNSPLHF.

This clone was recorded once. The chain joins TRBV25-1 to TRBJ2-3; TRBD2 is a possible D gene (5 bases). The CDR3 is 13 residues long. The germline V gene encodes CDR1 MGHDK and CDR2 SYGVNS. Deletions cut 6 bases from V and 0 bases from J, with 7 bases between. Written as DNA, the CDR3 is TGTGCCAGCAGCAGGACTAGCACAGATACGCAGTATTTT. This encodes CASSRTSTDTQYF. Combining the CDR3 with reference TRBV25-1 and TRBJ2-3 gives the whole variable domain EADIYQTPRYLVIGTGKKITLECSQTMGHDKMYWYQQDPGMELHLIHYSYGVNSTEKGDLSSESTVSRIRTEHFPLTLESARPSHTSQYLCASSRTSTDTQYFGPGTRLTVL.

V is TRBV19 and J is TRBJ2-7; 8 bases map to TRBD1. With 0 bases clipped from V and 2 bases from J, the junction kept 9 bases outside the gene matches. The CDR3 extends over 17 amino acids. Germline V gene data show CDR1 as LNHDA and CDR2 as SQIVND (reference sequence). The CDR3 is CASSIDEGQVPTYEQYF. CDR3 sequence (DNA): TGTGCCAGTAGTATAGATGAGGGACAGGTCCCCACCTACGAGCAGTACTTC.

This rearrangement joins TRBV2 to TRBJ1-6; 8 nucleotides line up with TRBD1. This CDR3 has 15 residues. V lost 6 bases, J lost 7 bases, and 8 bases stayed unmatched. The V gene's germline CDR1 is SNHLY and CDR2 FYNNEI. The CDR3 spells CASRGQGNRNSPLHF. The CDR3 nucleotides are TGTGCCAGCAGAGGACAGGGTAATAGGAATTCACCCCTCCACTTT.

The gene calls are TRBV19 and TRBJ2-3, with D perhaps TRBD2 (7 bases). Per germline, CDR1 LNHDA and CDR2 SQIVND (reference sequence). The CDR3 runs to 14 residues. V lost 9 bases to trimming and J lost 4 bases, with 17 bases between them. For the CDR3, the DNA is TGTGCCAGCAGTCGGGGGGCCAACTCAGATACGCAGTATTTT. Its protein product is CASSRGANSDTQYF.

The chain recombines TRBV29-1 with TRBJ2-7; perhaps TRBD1 as D (5 bases). Germline CDR1 SQVTM, CDR2 ANQGSEA. The CDR3 consists of 11 residues. V gave up 5 bases and J gave up 10 bases, with 15 bases separating them. The CDR3: CSVLTGARQYF. CDR3 DNA sequence: TGCAGCGTTCTGACTGGGGCTCGACAGTACTTC.

This chain uses TRBV9 with TRBJ1-1, with D tentatively TRBD1 (5 bases). Trimming took off 0 bases at V and 6 bases at J, with 9 bases between the two ends. Germline V CDR1 and CDR2: SGDLS, YYNGEE. This CDR3 has 13 amino acids. The CDR3 sequence is CASSVVGEAEAFF. In DNA, the CDR3 is TGTGCCAGCAGCGTAGTGGGGGAGGCTGAAGCTTTCTTT.

The chain's CDR3 is CASTDRGQKYGYTF. For the CDR3, the DNA is TGTGCCAGTACCGACCGGGGACAGAAGTATGGCTACACCTTC. This chain links TRBV19 with TRBJ1-2; 7 positions agree with TRBD1. The CDR3 is made up of 14 amino acids. Trimming cost V 7 bases and J 5 bases; bases outside gene matches: 10. Germline CDR1 reads LNHDA; CDR2 reads SQIVND (reference sequence).

The chain couples TRBV29-1 to TRBJ2-1; 7 bases map to TRBD2. This CDR3 comprises 18 residues. CDR1 is SQVTM and CDR2 is ANQGSEA in the germline V gene. V was clipped by 4 bases and J by 3 bases; unmatched bases: 18. The CDR3 loop reads CSVVGSRPTSNVYNEQFF. DNA for the CDR3: TGCAGCGTTGTGGGTTCTAGACCGACTAGCAACGTCTACAATGAGCAGTTCTTC.